This T cell receptor (beta chain) was obtained from a study of blood T cell repertoires in COVID-19. Study in general: T cells, B-cell-depleted T cells, or PBMCs provided the cDNA or gDNA that served as material.

This CDR3 has 15 residues. Germline lookup yields CDR1 SGHDN and CDR2 FVKESK. V was trimmed by 3 bases and J by 6 bases, leaving 12 bases between them. Original processing notes: Quantification of nucleated cells was approximated via reference gene primer amplification. Clones were sequenced by immunoSEQ multiplex PCR, and TCRdb holds only the in-frame ones, with some missing. V, J and clone size derive from that table, while D and trimming were established from the DNA sequence. This sample has 120,000 to 150,000 clones, with about 84% found just once. The table lists this clone with a few counts. V usage is TRBV14 and J usage is TRBJ1-6; no definite D call. The sequence derives from a human donor in a cohort sampled during active COVID-19. Sequenced sample: peripheral blood. In DNA, the CDR3 is TGTGCCAGCAGCCACGGCGCGACTTTTAATTCACCCCTCCACTTT. This encodes CASSHGATFNSPLHF. Combining the CDR3 with reference TRBV14 and TRBJ1-6 gives the whole variable domain EAGVTQFPSHSVIEKGQTVTLRCDPISGHDNLYWYRRVMGKEIKFLLHFVKESKQDESGMPNNRFLAERTGGTYSTLKVQPAELEDSGVYFCASSHGATFNSPLHFGNGTRLTVT.